This T cell receptor beta chain was obtained from a study of blood T cell repertoires in COVID-19. Here immunoSEQ multiplex PCR was the method, and the copy in TCRdb shows in-frame clones only, minus some. This sample has roughly 240,000 clones, with around nine tenths found just once. The trim removed 6 bases at V and 2 bases at J, leaving 11 bases unmatched. The germline gives CDR1 SGHTA, CDR2 FQGNSA. CDR3 size: 17 residues. The chain is built from TRBV7-2 and TRBJ2-3; 10 bases match TRBD2. The TCR sequence derives from a woman in her sixties who had recovered from COVID-19. Sequenced material: peripheral blood. The CDR3 is CASRVGSGGTITDTQYF. CDR3 bases: TGTGCCAGCAGGGTGGGTAGCGGGGGGACGATCACAGATACGCAGTATTTT.